The 31 T cell receptor beta chains reported below all come from one sample, sequenced in a study of shared clonotypes between healthy human individuals. Profiling relied on immunoSEQ multiplex PCR, and the TCRdb table lists in-frame clones only, not all of them. Among some 2,000,000 clones listed, approximately 96% were seen once. The specimen was naive CD4+ T cells sorted from blood. Regarding subset: CD45RA+ positively selected. These receptors were collected from a man younger than 35 in good health.

This chain uses TRBV18 with TRBJ2-5; D could derive from TRBD1 or TRBD2 (5 bases each). CDR3 size: 15 residues. Per germline, CDR1 KGHSH and CDR2 LQKENI. Trimming cost V 0 bases and J 6 bases, with 14 bases left between them. DNA for the CDR3: TGTGCCAGCTCACCACCGAGTACAGGAGGACAGACCCAGTACTTC. It translates to CASSPPSTGGQTQYF.

CDR3 region: CAWSRGLADQETQYF. DNA for the CDR3: TGTGCCTGGAGCCGAGGACTGGCAGATCAAGAGACCCAGTACTTC. The chain recombines TRBV30 with TRBJ2-5; a weak D match, TRBD2 (5 bases). Germline CDR1 reads GTSNPN; CDR2 reads SVGIG (reference sequence). Deletions cut 3 bases from V and 2 bases from J, with 16 bases between. This CDR3 region has 15 residues.

This clone was detected once. This chain connects TRBV28 to TRBJ1-2; D not resolved. The ends were cut back, 5 bases at V and 4 bases at J, with 17 bases in the middle. The V gene's germline CDR1 is MDHEN and CDR2 SYDVKM. This CDR3 has 15 amino acids. The CDR3 region is CASSTDSYPRYGYTF. The CDR3 nucleotides are TGTGCCAGCAGTACCGACTCTTACCCCCGCTATGGCTACACCTTC.

V is TRBV11-3 and J is TRBJ2-3; D may correspond to TRBD1 or TRBD2 (6 bases each). Germline assignment: CDR1 SGHNT and CDR2 YENEEA. The CDR3 runs to 15 residues. V was cut by 0 bases and J by 5 bases, with 12 bases left in between. The CDR3 reads CASSLEGGPGDTQYF. CDR3 sequence (DNA): TGTGCCAGCAGCTTAGAAGGGGGGCCGGGAGATACGCAGTATTTT.

V is TRBV11-2 and J is TRBJ2-5; 9 bases are shared with TRBD1. From germline, CDR1 is SGHAT and CDR2 FQNNGV. The CDR3 is 15 amino acids. Unmatched junction bases numbered 5, after V lost 5 bases and J lost 1 base. DNA for the CDR3: TGTGCCAGCAGCCTGACAGGGGGGACCCAAGAGACCCAGTACTTC. Translated: CASSLTGGTQETQYF.

The chain has TRBV12-5 and TRBJ2-7; the D gene is possibly TRBD1 (6 bases). The CDR3 runs 13 residues. The V gene lost 1 base and the J gene lost 6 bases, with 10 bases spanning the gap. CDR1 and CDR2 (germline): LGHNT, FRNRAP. CDR3 sequence (DNA): TGTGCTAGTGGTTTGGAAACAGGGACCGAGCAGTACTTC. Translation gives CASGLETGTEQYF.

This chain links TRBV27 with TRBJ2-3; possible D gene TRBD1, 6 bases. Germline V gene lookup returns CDR1 MNHEY and CDR2 SMNVEV (reference sequence). V was shortened by 3 bases and J by 4 bases, with 11 bases between the two germline ends. CDR3 length equals 14 residues. CDR3 nucleotides: TGTGCCAGCAGTTTTGCAGGGGTCGCAGATACGCAGTATTTT. Residues: CASSFAGVADTQYF.

This chain links TRBV5-1 with TRBJ1-2, with D tentatively TRBD1 (6 bases). Looked up from germline, CDR1 is SGHRS and CDR2 is YFSETQ. V was clipped by 4 bases and J by 5 bases, with 15 bases between them. This CDR3 region has 14 residues. The CDR3 loop reads CASSQLTGGYGYTF. The CDR3 nucleotides read TGCGCCAGCAGCCAACTGACAGGCGGATATGGCTACACCTTC.

This chain uses TRBV6-1 with TRBJ2-7; D may match TRBD1 or TRBD2 (5 bases each). The germline V gene encodes CDR1 MNHNS and CDR2 SASEGT. V lost 2 bases, J lost 3 bases, and 14 bases lay in between. This CDR3 spans 15 amino acids. CDR3 amino acids: CASSEIGTTSYEQYF. CDR3 DNA sequence: TGTGCCAGCAGTGAAATCGGGACCACAAGCTACGAGCAGTACTTC.

The CDR3 bases are TGTGCCAGCAGTTCGACTAGCGGGGGCCCTAATGAGCAGTTCTTC. Its protein is CASSSTSGGPNEQFF. The chain links TRBV6-5 to TRBJ2-1; TRBD2 aligns across 12 bases. J lost 7 bases, V lost 4 bases, and 5 bases had no gene match. There are 15 residues in the CDR3. Germline CDR1 is MNHEY and CDR2 is SVGAGI.

The chain couples TRBV11-3 to TRBJ2-7; 7 nucleotides match TRBD1. In germline, CDR1 is SGHNT, CDR2 YENEEA. Trimming removed 3 bases from V and 3 bases from J; junction bases left unmatched: 2. The CDR3 length is 13 residues. The CDR3 DNA sequence: TGTGCCAGCAGCTTCGGGGACAGCTACGAGCAGTACTTC. The encoded protein is CASSFGDSYEQYF.

The V and J genes are TRBV6-1 and TRBJ1-4; D might be TRBD1 (6 bases). Per the germline V gene, CDR1 is MNHNS and CDR2 is SASEGT. V dropped 10 bases and J dropped 4 bases, with 19 bases sitting between them. The CDR3 covers 15 residues. CDR3 residues: CATTPTGLINEKLFF. The DNA of the CDR3 is TGTGCCACCACTCCGACAGGACTGATTAATGAAAAACTGTTTTTT.

The chain is built from TRBV28 and TRBJ2-1; D unresolved. The length of the CDR3 is 12 residues. Between the trimmed V and J ends, which lost 5 bases and 10 bases, there was a span of 12 bases. The germline V gene has CDR1 MDHEN and CDR2 SYDVKM. The CDR3 nucleotides read TGTGCCAGCAGTCCCCTGAGGCAAGAGCAGTTCTTC. Translated: CASSPLRQEQFF. Supplemented by reference TRBV28 and TRBJ2-1, the full variable domain reads DVKVTQSSRYLVKRTGEKVFLECVQDMDHENMFWYRQDPGLGLRLIYFSYDVKMKEKGDIPEGYSVSREKKERFSLILESASTNQTSMYLCASSPLRQEQFFGPGTRLTVL.

The rearrangement joins TRBV5-1 to TRBJ1-2; the D gene is possibly TRBD1 (5 bases). CDR1 is SGHRS, CDR2 YFSETQ, per germline. Trimming removed 4 bases from V and 8 bases from J, with 12 bases in between. The CDR3 is made up of 12 amino acids. The CDR3 loop reads CASSPPGTGYTF. Here the CDR3 DNA reads TGCGCCAGCAGCCCCCCAGGGACCGGCTACACCTTC.

The chain combines TRBV30 with TRBJ1-4; D is possibly TRBD1 (5 bases). CDR1 and CDR2 from the germline V gene are GTSNPN and SVGIG (reference sequence). The CDR3 contains 15 residues. The V end lost 1 base, the J end lost 7 bases, and 16 bases lay between the germline ends. The CDR3: CAWSGGRQGVEKLFF. The DNA of the CDR3 is TGTGCCTGGAGTGGGGGGAGGCAGGGAGTTGAAAAACTGTTTTTT. The whole variable domain, filled in from reference TRBV30 and TRBJ1-4, reads SQTIHQWPATLVQPVGSPLSLECTVEGTSNPNLYWYRQAAGRGLQLLFYSVGIGQISSEVPQNLSASRPQDRQFILSSKKLLLSDSGFYLCAWSGGRQGVEKLFFGSGTQLSVL.

The chain has TRBV27 and TRBJ1-1; possible D gene TRBD1, 6 bases. Germline assignment: CDR1 MNHEY and CDR2 SMNVEV (reference sequence). Trimming removed 5 bases at V and 11 bases at J, with 18 bases between. This CDR3 has 13 amino acids. This CDR3 is CASSLRGATSAFF. As DNA, the CDR3 is TGTGCCAGCAGTCTGCGGGGGGCGACGAGTGCTTTCTTT.

This clone was seen only a few times. This rearrangement joins TRBV30 to TRBJ1-1, with 7 bases lining up with TRBD1. CDR1 GTSNPN and CDR2 SVGIG come from the germline V gene (reference sequence). The V gene end was trimmed by 8 bases and the J gene end by 5 bases; junction bases not matched to a gene: 14. This CDR3 region has 14 residues. This chain's CDR3 is CAGRRRGQGTEAFF. The CDR3 DNA is TGTGCCGGTCGGAGGAGGGGGCAGGGAACTGAAGCTTTCTTT.

Remarks on this clone: Other DNA sequences within the sample encode an identical CDR3. The chain employs TRBV6-1 and TRBJ1-5; D not certain. CDR3 size: 14 residues. Germline CDR1 reads MNHNS; CDR2 reads SASEGT. V was shortened by 2 bases and J by 2 bases, with 7 bases between the two germline ends. The CDR3 loop is CASSENRGNQPQHF. CDR3 in DNA: TGTGCCAGCAGTGAAAACCGGGGCAATCAGCCCCAGCATTTT.

This chain connects TRBV30 to TRBJ2-3, with a possible D match to TRBD2 (5 bases). The germline CDR1 and CDR2 sequences are GTSNPN and SVGIG (reference sequence). There are 15 residues in the CDR3. The V end was cut by 0 bases, the J end by 0 bases, with 10 bases between. CDR3 in DNA: TGTGCCTGGAGTGTACTGCGGGCCAGCACAGATACGCAGTATTTT. As protein: CAWSVLRASTDTQYF.

The rearrangement uses TRBV7-2 and TRBJ1-2; D uncertain. Trimming pared 3 bases from V and 2 bases from J, leaving 13 bases between. The CDR3 runs to 15 residues. Germline assignment: CDR1 SGHTA and CDR2 FQGNSA. CDR3 sequence: CASSFITSGNYGYTF. CDR3 nucleotides: TGTGCCAGCAGCTTTATTACTTCAGGAAACTATGGCTACACCTTC.

The chain recombines TRBV5-1 with TRBJ2-2; D perhaps matches TRBD2 (6 bases). The length of the CDR3 is 17 residues. Trimming left V 5 bases short and J 5 bases short, with 22 bases between. In germline, CDR1 is SGHRS, CDR2 YFSETQ. The CDR3 bases are TGCGCCAGCAGTGAGGGTCGGGGAGGCAGCGGGACCGGGGAGCTGTTTTTT. It codes for CASSEGRGGSGTGELFF.

The chain carries TRBV11-2 and TRBJ1-4; a weak D match, TRBD1 (5 bases). The V end lost 2 bases, the J end lost 8 bases, and 12 bases lay between the germline ends. Germline CDR1 and CDR2: SGHAT and FQNNGV. The CDR3 runs 14 residues. The CDR3 reads CASSLTGAGEKLFF. The CDR3 bases are TGTGCCAGCAGCTTAACTGGGGCCGGGGAAAAACTGTTTTTT. Drawing the rest from reference TRBV11-2 and TRBJ1-4, the complete variable domain is EAGVAQSPRYKIIEKRQSVAFWCNPISGHATLYWYQQILGQGPKLLIQFQNNGVVDDSQLPKDRFSAERLKGVDSTLKIQPAKLEDSAVYLCASSLTGAGEKLFFGSGTQLSVL.

This sequence joins TRBV2 and TRBJ2-1; D gene unclear. Looked up from germline, CDR1 is SNHLY and CDR2 is FYNNEI. The length of the CDR3 is 11 residues. V lost 2 bases and J 13 bases, leaving 9 bases between the germline ends. CDR3 loop: CASSESPVQFF. CDR3 bases: TGTGCCAGCAGTGAAAGTCCAGTCCAGTTCTTC. Full variable domain (rest looked up from reference TRBV2 and TRBJ2-1): EPEVTQTPSHQVTQMGQEVILRCVPISNHLYFYWYRQILGQKVEFLVSFYNNEISEKSEIFDDQFSVERPDGSNFTLKIRSTKLEDSAMYFCASSESPVQFFGPGTRLTVL.

Here the CDR3 reads CASGFSGSSYNEQFF. DNA for the CDR3: TGCGCCAGCGGTTTTAGCGGGAGCTCCTACAATGAGCAGTTCTTC. The rearrangement uses TRBV10-2 and TRBJ2-1, with TRBD2 matching over 9 bases. CDR3 length: 15 residues. V was clipped by 8 bases and J by 0 bases; unmatched bases: 5. CDR1 and CDR2 from the germline V gene are WSHSY and SAAADI.

The chain combines TRBV4-2 with TRBJ1-3; D is ambiguous. With 4 bases removed from V and 0 bases from J, the gap between germline ends came to 13 bases. The CDR3 loop spans 16 amino acids. Per the germline V gene, CDR1 is LGHNA and CDR2 is YNFKEQ. The CDR3 nucleotides are TGTGCCAGCAGCCCGCGCGTCGGGAACTCTGGAAACACCATATATTTT. Protein product: CASSPRVGNSGNTIYF.

The V gene is TRBV23-1, the J gene TRBJ1-3; no clear D gene. TRBV23-1 is classed as an ORF, of uncertain function. This CDR3 has 10 residues. Trimming stripped 11 bases from V and 7 bases from J, with 9 bases between. The CDR3, as DNA: TGCGCCCGCCCCTTGAACACCATATATTTT. Translated, it gives CARPLNTIYF.

As for this clone: Other DNA sequences within the sample encode an identical CDR3. The rearrangement joins TRBV6-6 to TRBJ2-7; no clear D gene. V shed 0 bases and J shed 7 bases, with 4 bases lying between them. The CDR3 has 11 amino acids. Looked up from germline, CDR1 is MNHNY and CDR2 is SVGAGI (reference sequence). CDR3 DNA sequence: TGTGCCAGCAGTTACTCTACGGAGCAGTACTTC. Encoded protein: CASSYSTEQYF.

This chain uses TRBV9 with TRBJ2-7; D remains unclear. The V and J ends lost 3 bases and 0 bases respectively, with 19 bases between them. Germline CDR1 and CDR2: SGDLS and YYNGEE. The CDR3 has 17 amino acids. CDR3 amino acids: CASSGTHGAVLSYEQYF. CDR3 in DNA: TGTGCCAGCAGCGGAACCCATGGTGCAGTACTCTCCTACGAGCAGTACTTC.

The V gene is TRBV5-1, the J gene TRBJ1-1, with 9 bases that match TRBD1. CDR3 length: 17 residues. CDR1 is SGHRS and CDR2 is YFSETQ in the germline V gene. V trimming: 4 bases; J trimming: 5 bases; junction bases outside the gene matches: 15. CDR3: CASSRWGQGQWGTEAFF. The CDR3 DNA is TGCGCCAGCAGCCGCTGGGGACAGGGCCAGTGGGGGACTGAAGCTTTCTTT.

A remark on this clone: An end of the junction differs from the germline gene, which may be a read error. Other DNA variants within this sample encode the same CDR3. V and J are TRBV7-7 and TRBJ2-3; 7 nucleotides match TRBD2. Germline CDR1 and CDR2: SSHAT and FNYEAQ (reference sequence). The CDR3 consists of 14 residues. CDR3 DNA: TGTGCTAGCAGCCTTACTAGCGGCACAGATACGCAGTATTTT. Translating gives CASSLTSGTDTQYF.

The chain has TRBV5-1 and TRBJ2-7; D is ambiguous. V was shortened by 3 bases and J by 6 bases, with 13 bases between the two germline ends. The V gene's germline CDR1 is SGHRS and CDR2 YFSETQ. The CDR3 extends over 13 amino acids. In nucleotides, the CDR3 is TGCGCCAGCAGCTGGTCCGAGATAGGCGAGCAGTACTTC. Its translation: CASSWSEIGEQYF.